One sample yielded the 25 T cell receptor beta chains listed below, sequenced in a study of blood T cell repertoires in COVID-19. Profiled with immunoSEQ multiplex PCR; TCRdb holds only in-frame clones, not every one. The table includes about 80,000 clones, about 80% detected once. Sequencing was done on a sample of peripheral blood. These receptors were obtained from a human donor in a cohort sampled during active COVID-19.

The rearrangement links TRBV7-8 to TRBJ1-4, with unresolved D. Trimming pared 4 bases from V and 7 bases from J, leaving 13 bases between. Germline loops: CDR1 SGHVS, CDR2 FQNEAQ. CDR3 length: 14 residues. The CDR3 sequence: CASSWGGSGEKLFF. The CDR3 bases are TGTGCCAGCAGCTGGGGAGGGTCAGGTGAAAAACTGTTTTTT.

This clone was seen a handful of times. This chain uses TRBV12-3 or TRBV12-4 with TRBJ1-6; no reliable D call. The length of the CDR3 is 12 residues. With 3 bases removed from V and 10 bases from J, the gap between germline ends came to 7 bases. CDR3 nucleotides: TGTGCCAGCAGTTTTGAGGGATCACCCCTCCACTTT. Translated: CASSFEGSPLHF.

In this sample, this clone turned up a few times. The chain combines TRBV5-1 with TRBJ2-7; D is possibly TRBD2 (6 bases). Germline-derived CDR1 and CDR2 are SGHRS and YFSETQ. This CDR3 has 16 residues. Trimming removed 4 bases at V and 1 base at J, with 18 bases between. CDR3 loop: CASSPLGGKGSYEQYF. The CDR3 DNA reads as TGCGCCAGCAGCCCCCTGGGCGGGAAAGGGTCCTACGAGCAGTACTTC.

The chain combines TRBV3-1 (or the pseudogene TRBV3-2) with TRBJ2-7, with D possibly matching TRBD2 (6 bases). CDR1 LGHDT and CDR2 YNNKEL come from the germline V gene (reference sequence). This CDR3 has 14 residues. V was cut by 4 bases and J by 6 bases, with 16 bases left in between. CDR3 nucleotides: TGTGCCAGCAGCCCGCAGACACAAGCGGGCGAGCAGTACTTC. This translates into CASSPQTQAGEQYF.

The chain links TRBV7-9 to TRBJ2-7, with 7 bases matching TRBD1. Trimming at V came to 5 bases and at J to 1 base, leaving 8 bases not matched to a gene. Germline CDR1 reads SEHNR; CDR2 reads FQNEAQ (reference sequence). The CDR3 loop spans 15 amino acids. The DNA of the CDR3 is TGTGCCAGCAGCCGCGGACAGGACGCTTCCTACGAGCAGTACTTC. Translation: CASSRGQDASYEQYF.

V is TRBV6-5 and J is TRBJ2-1, with 11 bases matching TRBD2. The CDR3 has 15 amino acids. Germline V lookup: CDR1 MNHEY, CDR2 SVGAGI. V lost 6 bases to trimming and J lost 4 bases; unmatched junction nucleotides: 5. CDR3 bases: TGTGCCAGCAGACAACTAGCGGGGGCTTACAATGAGCAGTTCTTC. Amino acid sequence: CASRQLAGAYNEQFF.

The J gene is TRBJ2-3, the V gene TRBV5-1; 7 bases align to TRBD1. J was trimmed by 2 bases and V by 1 base; bases with no gene match: 4. CDR1 is SGHRS and CDR2 is YFSETQ in the germline V gene. This CDR3 comprises 15 residues. DNA for the CDR3: TGCGCCAGCAGCTTGCTAGGGGGCACCACAGATACGCAGTATTTT. Residues: CASSLLGGTTDTQYF.

The V and J genes are TRBV14 and TRBJ2-1; D perhaps matches TRBD2 (6 bases). Per the germline V gene, CDR1 is SGHDN and CDR2 is FVKESK. V lost 0 bases, J lost 6 bases, and 21 bases lay in between. There are 18 residues in the CDR3. The CDR3 DNA reads TGTGCCAGCAGCCAAGATAGGAGGGGCCGGGGGTCAGTCAATGAGCAGTTCTTC. Its protein is CASSQDRRGRGSVNEQFF.

The chain recombines TRBV7-3 with TRBJ2-3; weak D call: TRBD1 (6 bases). Germline assignment: CDR1 SGHTA and CDR2 FQGTGA. With 4 bases removed from V and 8 bases from J, the gap between germline ends came to 10 bases. The CDR3 has 12 residues. The CDR3 spells CASSSGQSTQYF. The CDR3 nucleotides are TGTGCCAGCAGCTCAGGACAGTCTACGCAGTATTTT.

The V call is TRBV19, the J call TRBJ2-7, with 12 bases lining up with TRBD1. Germline loops: CDR1 LNHDA, CDR2 SQIVND (reference sequence). The CDR3 contains 15 residues. V trimming: 3 bases; J trimming: 6 bases; junction bases outside the gene matches: 6. For the CDR3, the DNA is TGTGCCAGTAGTATGGGGACAGGGGGCTCGGGCGAGCAGTACTTC. This sequence encodes CASSMGTGGSGEQYF.

The rearrangement uses TRBV5-4 and TRBJ1-5; D gene ambiguous. Between the trimmed V and J ends, which lost 0 bases and 4 bases, there was a span of 5 bases. The CDR3 has 13 residues. Germline V gene data show CDR1 as SGHNT and CDR2 as YYREEE (reference sequence). The CDR3 loop is CASSLDRNQPQHF. The DNA of the CDR3 is TGTGCCAGCAGCTTGGACAGAAATCAGCCCCAGCATTTT.

CDR3 nucleotide sequence: TGTGCCAGCAGTTTATTCGACGAGCAGTACTTC. Translation: CASSLFDEQYF. This chain links TRBV28 with TRBJ2-7; D is uncertain. V gave up 1 base and J gave up 5 bases, with 3 bases separating them. The CDR3 runs to 11 residues. The germline V gene has CDR1 MDHEN and CDR2 SYDVKM.

The genes are TRBV2 and TRBJ1-2, with D maybe TRBD1 (6 bases). Germline V gives CDR1 SNHLY, CDR2 FYNNEI. The CDR3 has 12 residues. V lost 8 bases and J 4 bases, leaving 11 bases between the germline ends. The CDR3 nucleotides read TGTGCCAGCTCGACAGGAATCTATGGCTACACCTTC. Protein: CASSTGIYGYTF.

As to this clone: Other DNA sequences in the sample encode the same CDR3. The V call is TRBV6-2 or TRBV6-3, the J call TRBJ2-7; D gene ambiguous. Germline V gene sequence: CDR1 MNHEY, CDR2 SVGEGT. This CDR3 contains 12 residues. V shed 2 bases and J shed 4 bases, with 6 bases lying between them. The CDR3 nucleotides are TGTGCCAGCAGTTACCCCAATTACGAGCAGTACTTC. This encodes CASSYPNYEQYF.

The chain has TRBV28 and TRBJ1-5; D may be TRBD1 (5 bases). Per germline, CDR1 MDHEN and CDR2 SYDVKM. V was trimmed by 5 bases and J by 4 bases, leaving 12 bases between them. CDR3 length: 14 residues. The CDR3 DNA sequence: TGTGCCAGCAGTGGTTGGAGGGGTAATCAGCCCCAGCATTTT. This encodes CASSGWRGNQPQHF.

This clone was counted between two and nine times. The chain carries TRBV2 and TRBJ2-7; 10 nucleotides align to TRBD1. Germline values: CDR1 SNHLY, CDR2 FYNNEI. V dropped 9 bases and J dropped 9; count of bases not matched to a gene: 11. The CDR3 sequence is 13 residues long. CDR3 sequence: CASSGTGDRGQYF. CDR3 coding DNA: TGTGCCAGTTCCGGGACAGGGGACAGGGGGCAGTACTTC.

This clone appeared once. The CDR3 DNA is TGTGCCAGCAGCTTCAGTCGTGCGGGTGAGCAGTTCTTC. Encoded protein: CASSFSRAGEQFF. The chain couples TRBV11-3 to TRBJ2-1; D may be TRBD2 (5 bases). V gave up 3 bases and J gave up 9 bases, with 12 bases separating them. The CDR3 has 13 amino acids. Germline CDR1 reads SGHNT; CDR2 reads YENEEA.

The gene calls are TRBV7-3 and TRBJ1-5; 8 nucleotides line up with TRBD1. With 4 bases clipped from V and 7 bases from J, the junction kept 9 bases outside the gene matches. In germline, CDR1 is SGHTA, CDR2 FQGTGA. The CDR3 extends over 15 amino acids. The CDR3 DNA is TGTGCCAGCAGCTCCACCGGACAGGGAGGCCAGCCCCAGCATTTT. It is translated as CASSSTGQGGQPQHF.

The chain is built from TRBV29-1 and TRBJ2-3; 9 nucleotides line up with TRBD2. The trim removed 4 bases at V and 4 bases at J, leaving 6 bases unmatched. Germline V gene lookup returns CDR1 SQVTM and CDR2 ANQGSEA. The length of the CDR3 is 14 residues. The CDR3 spells CSVVSTSGPDTQYF. DNA for the CDR3: TGCAGCGTTGTATCGACTAGCGGACCAGATACGCAGTATTTT.

The chain combines TRBV5-1 with TRBJ2-5; no clear D. The CDR3 has 13 amino acids. Deletions cut 5 bases from V and 2 bases from J, with 10 bases between. Germline CDR1 and CDR2: SGHRS and YFSETQ. The CDR3 nucleotides are TGCGCCAGCAGAACGGCGGCACAAGAGACCCAGTACTTC. This codes for CASRTAAQETQYF.

The chain has TRBV7-9 and TRBJ2-5; 10 bases agree with TRBD1. The V and J ends lost 5 bases and 4 bases, in that order; junction bases with no gene match: 10. Germline CDR1 is SEHNR and CDR2 is FQNEAQ (reference sequence). The CDR3 is 16 amino acids. The CDR3 bases are TGTGCCAGCAGCACCCGACAGGGGGCAGGAGGAGAGACCCAGTACTTC. It is translated as CASSTRQGAGGETQYF.

The chain joins TRBV15 to TRBJ1-4; D gene ambiguous. Looked up from germline, CDR1 is LNHNV and CDR2 is YYDKDF (reference sequence). The CDR3 is 16 amino acids. V lost 0 bases and J 5 bases, leaving 13 bases between the germline ends. CDR3 nucleotides: TGTGCCACCAGCAGAGATTGGGCGGGAAGGAATGAAAAACTGTTTTTT. Its protein product is CATSRDWAGRNEKLFF.

The genes are TRBV7-6 and TRBJ1-3; the match to TRBD1 covers 7 bases. The CDR3 extends over 17 amino acids. CDR1 is SGHVS and CDR2 is FNYEAQ in the germline V gene. Trimming removed 4 bases from V and 0 bases from J; junction bases left unmatched: 9. CDR3 protein: CASSSTGTVGSGNTIYF. Here the CDR3 DNA reads TGTGCCAGCAGCTCCACCGGGACAGTGGGCTCTGGAAACACCATATATTTT.

This chain connects TRBV24-1 to TRBJ2-2; D not resolved. Germline V gives CDR1 KGHDR, CDR2 SFDVKD. V lost 3 bases, J lost 9 bases, and 10 bases lay in between. This CDR3 comprises 13 residues. CDR3 in DNA: TGTGCCACCAGTGATCCCACATGGCGGGAGCTGTTTTTT. Its translation: CATSDPTWRELFF.

The CDR3 DNA is TGTGCCAGCAGACCCGACTTGGCTCCCTACGAGCAGTACTTC. Translation gives CASRPDLAPYEQYF. The V and J genes are TRBV5-4 and TRBJ2-7; D not certain. Germline CDR1 reads SGHNT; CDR2 reads YYREEE (reference sequence). This CDR3 spans 14 amino acids. Deletions cut 5 bases from V and 2 bases from J, with 14 bases between.